Listed here are 16 T cell receptor beta chains from one sample, sequenced in a study of T cell repertoires in cytomegalovirus infection. TCRdb recomputed calls from the reads with MiXCR, one row per CDR3 protein. The table has 150,000 or so distinct CDR3 sequences, 5.5% to 8% seen once. The sequencing input was PBMCs. The receptors were sampled from a human donor in good health (CMV status not recorded). Some clones in this sample may be carry-over from other donors' samples.

This clonotype was observed many times. The chain joins TRBV14 to TRBJ1-1; TRBD1 matches 8 bases. V lost 4 bases to trimming and J lost 9 bases; unmatched junction nucleotides: 10. Germline V gene sequence: CDR1 SGHDN, CDR2 FVKESK. The CDR3 contains 14 residues. The CDR3 DNA is TGTGCCAGCAGCCGACCGGGACAGGCGACGAAAGCTTTCTTT. Amino acids: CASSRPGQATKAFF. Full variable domain (missing parts from reference TRBV14 and TRBJ1-1): EAGVTQFPSHSVIEKGQTVTLRCDPISGHDNLYWYRRVMGKEIKFLLHFVKESKQDESGMPNNRFLAERTGGTYSTLKVQPAELEDSGVYFCASSRPGQATKAFFGQGTRLTVV.

This clonotype was found many times. V usage is TRBV6-1 and J usage is TRBJ2-1; 9 bases map to TRBD1. CDR1 and CDR2 (germline): MNHNS, SASEGT. With V trimmed by 6 bases and J by 6 bases, 6 bases remained unmatched. The CDR3 spans 14 residues. The chain's CDR3 is CASRPQGAINEQFF. CDR3 sequence (DNA): TGTGCCAGCAGACCACAGGGGGCGATCAATGAGCAGTTCTTC.

This clonotype was detected many times. This chain joins TRBV12-3 or TRBV12-4 and TRBJ1-1; tentative D call: TRBD1 (5 bases). The CDR3 spans 13 residues. V gave up 2 bases and J gave up 3 bases, with 7 bases separating them. The CDR3 sequence: CASSLKTDTEAFF. The CDR3 DNA follows: TGTGCCAGCAGTTTAAAGACAGACACTGAAGCTTTCTTT.

This clonotype appeared a few times. V and J are TRBV6-1 and TRBJ1-2; 7 bases agree with TRBD1. The CDR3 covers 18 residues. Losses at the gene ends were 5 bases for V and 6 bases for J; bases not matched to a gene: 21. The V gene's germline CDR1 is MNHNS and CDR2 SASEGT. This chain's CDR3 is CASSYTRFGDREGNGYTF. The CDR3 nucleotides read TGTGCCAGCAGTTACACGCGCTTTGGCGACAGGGAAGGGAATGGCTACACCTTC.

This clonotype has only a few counts. V gene TRBV29-1 combines with J gene TRBJ2-7, with 10 bases fitting TRBD1. The germline CDR1 and CDR2 sequences are SQVTM and ANQGSEA. This CDR3 has 14 residues. The trim removed 4 bases at V and 4 bases at J, leaving 7 bases unmatched. DNA for the CDR3: TGCAGCGTTGTCCGGCGGGACAGGGGTTACGAGCAGTACTTC. Translation: CSVVRRDRGYEQYF.

V is TRBV12-3 or TRBV12-4 and J is TRBJ2-7; TRBD2 matches 8 bases. V lost 1 base, J lost 2 bases, and 13 bases stayed unmatched. This CDR3 spans 18 amino acids. CDR3 loop: CASSLGSWGGGTTYEQYF. Written as DNA, the CDR3 is TGTGCCAGCAGTTTAGGTTCGTGGGGCGGGGGGACCACCTACGAGCAGTACTTC.

V and J are TRBV5-4 and TRBJ2-2, with D uncertain. Between the trimmed V and J ends, which lost 4 bases and 7 bases, there was a span of 17 bases. The CDR3 length is 15 residues. The germline V gene has CDR1 SGHNT and CDR2 YYREEE (reference sequence). In DNA, the CDR3 is TGTGCCAGCAGCACCGGCCGCGTCGTGCTCGGGGAGCTGTTTTTT. Translation: CASSTGRVVLGELFF.

This clonotype was counted at least ten times. The V gene is TRBV6-6, the J gene TRBJ2-4; D ambiguous. The CDR3 has 14 amino acids. The V end lost 2 bases, the J end lost 0 bases, and 5 bases lay between the germline ends. Germline V CDR1 and CDR2: MNHNY, SVGAGI (reference sequence). This CDR3 is CASSYAVAKNIQYF. The CDR3 DNA sequence: TGTGCCAGCAGTTACGCCGTAGCCAAAAACATTCAGTACTTC.

The genes are TRBV5-1 and TRBJ1-1, with D possibly being TRBD1 (6 bases). V was trimmed by 1 base and J by 1 base, leaving 11 bases between them. Germline V gene data show CDR1 as SGHRS and CDR2 as YFSETQ. The CDR3 spans 15 residues. The CDR3 spells CASSLPGQQNTEAFF. The CDR3, as DNA: TGCGCCAGCAGCTTGCCTGGACAGCAGAACACTGAAGCTTTCTTT. Complete variable domain (other parts from reference TRBV5-1 and TRBJ1-1): KAGVTQTPRYLIKTRGQQVTLSCSPISGHRSVSWYQQTPGQGLQFLFEYFSETQRNKGNFPGRFSGRQFSNSRSEMNVSTLELGDSALYLCASSLPGQQNTEAFFGQGTRLTVV.

This clonotype was recorded many times. J is TRBJ1-1 and V is TRBV7-2, with D possibly matching TRBD1 (5 bases). The germline gives CDR1 SGHTA, CDR2 FQGNSA. Trimming pared 4 bases from V and 5 bases from J, leaving 11 bases between. This CDR3 has 13 residues. The CDR3, as DNA: TGTGCCAGCAGCTCCCAGGGTGGGACTGAAGCTTTCTTT. Its translation is CASSSQGGTEAFF.

This clonotype came up many times. The chain employs TRBV7-8 and TRBJ1-1; 11 bases fit TRBD1. The junction had 16 bases not matched to a gene; V was cut back by 4 bases and J by 6 bases. CDR1 SGHVS and CDR2 FQNEAQ come from the germline V gene. The CDR3 consists of 18 residues. The CDR3 sequence: CASSSQDRGRFGWAEAFF. CDR3 bases: TGTGCCAGCAGCTCCCAGGACAGGGGGCGGTTTGGTTGGGCTGAAGCTTTCTTT. The variable domain in full, with the rest retrieved from reference TRBV7-8 and TRBJ1-1, is GAGVSQSPRYKVAKRGQDVALRCDPISGHVSLFWYQQALGQGPEFLTYFQNEAQLDKSGLPSDRFFAERPEGSVSTLKIQRTQQEDSAVYLCASSSQDRGRFGWAEAFFGQGTRLTVV.

This clonotype was seen ten or more times. The CDR3 here is CSARAGGGELFF. For the CDR3, the DNA is TGCAGTGCTAGAGCTGGTGGCGGGGAGCTGTTTTTT. The chain combines TRBV20-1 with TRBJ2-2; D is undetermined. CDR3 length: 12 residues. Germline V gene data show CDR1 as DFQATT and CDR2 as SNEGSKA (reference sequence). V was shortened by 1 base and J by 7 bases, with 7 bases between the two germline ends.

This clonotype showed up many times. The V and J genes are TRBV7-2 and TRBJ2-3; 7 nucleotides align to TRBD2. This CDR3 is built from 17 residues. CDR1 SGHTA and CDR2 FQGNSA come from the germline V gene. V trimming: 5 bases; J trimming: 2 bases; junction bases outside the gene matches: 13. CDR3 loop: CASSKAPPGGPTDTQYF. CDR3 sequence (DNA): TGTGCCAGCAGCAAAGCGCCCCCGGGGGGACCCACAGATACGCAGTATTTT.

This clonotype was found many times. The chain links TRBV27 to TRBJ1-1, with D possibly matching TRBD1 (5 bases). Germline CDR1 and CDR2: MNHEY and SMNVEV (reference sequence). CDR3 length: 14 amino acids. With 2 bases removed from V and 4 bases from J, the gap between germline ends came to 11 bases. As DNA, the CDR3 is TGTGCCAGCAGTTTAAGGCAGGGTGGCACTGAAGCTTTCTTT. This codes for CASSLRQGGTEAFF.

About this clonotype: A read error may be the cause here, since a much bigger clone is one base away. Lacking the conserved final phenylalanine or tryptophan, this CDR3 likely reflects a read error. The chain is built from TRBV7-3 and TRBJ2-1; 7 bases fit TRBD1. Trimming took 5 bases from V and 7 from J; bases not matched to a gene: 2. Per germline, CDR1 SGHTA and CDR2 FQGTGA. This CDR3 is 12 amino acids long. CDR3 protein: CASSPTGNEQFY. The DNA for the CDR3 is TGTGCCAGCAGCCCGACAGGGAATGAGCAGTTCTAC.

This clonotype was seen only a few times. The DNA for the CDR3 is TGTGCCAGCAGTGGGCTATGGACAGGGGGCAGAGGGGGTTACAATGAGCAGTTCTTC. Amino acids: CASSGLWTGGRGGYNEQFF. The rearrangement uses TRBV25-1 and TRBJ2-1; 11 bases fit TRBD1. CDR3 size: 19 residues. The germline V gene encodes CDR1 MGHDK and CDR2 SYGVNS. With 4 bases clipped from V and 4 bases from J, the junction kept 15 bases outside the gene matches. Full variable domain (missing parts from reference TRBV25-1 and TRBJ2-1): EADIYQTPRYLVIGTGKKITLECSQTMGHDKMYWYQQDPGMELHLIHYSYGVNSTEKGDLSSESTVSRIRTEHFPLTLESARPSHTSQYLCASSGLWTGGRGGYNEQFFGPGTRLTVL.